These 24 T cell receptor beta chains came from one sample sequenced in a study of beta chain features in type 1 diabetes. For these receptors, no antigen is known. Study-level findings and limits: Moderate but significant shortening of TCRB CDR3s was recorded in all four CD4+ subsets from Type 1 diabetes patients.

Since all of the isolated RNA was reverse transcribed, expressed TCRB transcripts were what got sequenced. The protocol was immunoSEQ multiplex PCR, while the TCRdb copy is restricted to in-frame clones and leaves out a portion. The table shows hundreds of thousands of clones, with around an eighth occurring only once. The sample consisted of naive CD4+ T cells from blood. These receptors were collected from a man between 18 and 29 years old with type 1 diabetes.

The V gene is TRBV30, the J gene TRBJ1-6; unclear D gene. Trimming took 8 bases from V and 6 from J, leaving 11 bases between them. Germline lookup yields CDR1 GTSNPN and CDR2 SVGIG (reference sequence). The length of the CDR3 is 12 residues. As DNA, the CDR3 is TGTGCCGGAAACGAGGGTAATTCACCCCTCCACTTT. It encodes CAGNEGNSPLHF.

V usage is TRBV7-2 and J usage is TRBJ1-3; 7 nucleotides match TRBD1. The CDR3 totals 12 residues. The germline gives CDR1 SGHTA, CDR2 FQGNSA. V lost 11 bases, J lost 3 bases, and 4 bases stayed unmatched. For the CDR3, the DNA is TGTGCCTCTGCAGGGGGTGGAAACACCATATATTTT. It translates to CASAGGGNTIYF.

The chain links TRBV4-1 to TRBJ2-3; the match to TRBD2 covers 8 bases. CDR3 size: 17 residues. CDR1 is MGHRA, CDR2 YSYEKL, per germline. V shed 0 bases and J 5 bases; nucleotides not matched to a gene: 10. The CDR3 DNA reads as TGCGCCAGCAGCCAAGATCGGCGGCTAGCGGGCAGAGATACGCAGTATTTT. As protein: CASSQDRRLAGRDTQYF.

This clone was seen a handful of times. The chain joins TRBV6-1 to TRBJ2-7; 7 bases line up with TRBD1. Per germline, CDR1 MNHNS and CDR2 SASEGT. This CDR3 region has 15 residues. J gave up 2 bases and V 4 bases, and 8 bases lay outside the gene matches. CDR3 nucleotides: TGTGCCAGCAGTGCGGTGGCAGGGGGACCCTACGAGCAGTACTTC. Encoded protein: CASSAVAGGPYEQYF.

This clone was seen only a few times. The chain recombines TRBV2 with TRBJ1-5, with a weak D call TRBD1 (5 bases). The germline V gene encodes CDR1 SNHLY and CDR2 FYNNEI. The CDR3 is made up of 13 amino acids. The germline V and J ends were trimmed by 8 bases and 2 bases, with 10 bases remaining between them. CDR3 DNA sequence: TGTGCCAGCGTTGGGGGGGGCAATCAGCCCCAGCATTTT. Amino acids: CASVGGGNQPQHF.

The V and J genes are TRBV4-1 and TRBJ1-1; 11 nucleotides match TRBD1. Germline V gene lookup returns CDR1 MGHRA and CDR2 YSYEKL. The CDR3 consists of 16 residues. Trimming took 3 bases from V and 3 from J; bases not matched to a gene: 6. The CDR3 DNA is TGCGCCAGCAGCCAGCTAGGACAGGGGGCACACACTGAAGCTTTCTTT. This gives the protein CASSQLGQGAHTEAFF.

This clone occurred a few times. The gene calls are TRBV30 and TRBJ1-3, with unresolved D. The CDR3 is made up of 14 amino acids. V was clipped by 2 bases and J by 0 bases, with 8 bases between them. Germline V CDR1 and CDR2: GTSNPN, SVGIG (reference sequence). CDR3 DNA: TGTGCCTGGAGTCCCACCGCCTCTGGAAACACCATATATTTT. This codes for CAWSPTASGNTIYF. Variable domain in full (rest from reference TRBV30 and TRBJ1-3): SQTIHQWPATLVQPVGSPLSLECTVEGTSNPNLYWYRQAAGRGLQLLFYSVGIGQISSEVPQNLSASRPQDRQFILSSKKLLLSDSGFYLCAWSPTASGNTIYFGEGSWLTVV.

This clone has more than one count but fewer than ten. The CDR3 DNA reads as TGTGCCAGCAGCTCCCCCGTCCGGGAGGGCACCCAGTACTTC. Translated, it gives CASSSPVREGTQYF. The chain has TRBV7-2 and TRBJ2-5; 8 nucleotides align to TRBD2. J gave up 8 bases and V 4 bases, and 9 bases lay outside the gene matches. Per the germline V gene, CDR1 is SGHTA and CDR2 is FQGNSA. The CDR3 is made up of 14 amino acids. Based on the CDR3 plus reference TRBV7-2 and TRBJ2-5, the full variable domain is GAGVSQSPSNKVTEKGKDVELRCDPISGHTALYWYRQSLGQGLEFLIYFQGNSAPDKSGLPSDRFSAERTGGSVSTLTIQRTQQEDSAVYLCASSSPVREGTQYFGPGTRLLVL.

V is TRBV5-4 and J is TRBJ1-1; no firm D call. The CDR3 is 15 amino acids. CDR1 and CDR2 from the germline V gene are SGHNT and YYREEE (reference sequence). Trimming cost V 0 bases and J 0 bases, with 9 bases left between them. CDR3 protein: CASSLAQNMNTEAFF. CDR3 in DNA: TGTGCCAGCAGCTTGGCTCAGAACATGAACACTGAAGCTTTCTTT.

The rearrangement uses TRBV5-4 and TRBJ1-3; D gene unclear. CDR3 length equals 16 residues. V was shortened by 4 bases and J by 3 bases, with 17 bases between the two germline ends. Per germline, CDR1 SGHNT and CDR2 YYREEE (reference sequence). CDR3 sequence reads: CASSPDLERVGNTIYF. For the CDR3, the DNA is TGTGCCAGCAGCCCTGACCTCGAGAGGGTTGGAAACACCATATATTTT.

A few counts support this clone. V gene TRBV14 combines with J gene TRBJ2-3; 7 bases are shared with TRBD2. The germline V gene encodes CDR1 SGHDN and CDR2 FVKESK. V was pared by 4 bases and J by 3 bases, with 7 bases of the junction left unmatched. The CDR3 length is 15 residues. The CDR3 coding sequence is TGTGCCAGCAGCCCAAGAGCGGGGATGACAGATACGCAGTATTTT. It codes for CASSPRAGMTDTQYF.

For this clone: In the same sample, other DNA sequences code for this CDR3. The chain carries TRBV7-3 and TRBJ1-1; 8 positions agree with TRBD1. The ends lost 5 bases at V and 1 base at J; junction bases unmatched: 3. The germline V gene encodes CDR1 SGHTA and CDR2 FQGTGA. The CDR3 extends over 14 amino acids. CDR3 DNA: TGTGCCAGCAGCCCACAGGGGGGGAACACTGAAGCTTTCTTT. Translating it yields CASSPQGGNTEAFF.

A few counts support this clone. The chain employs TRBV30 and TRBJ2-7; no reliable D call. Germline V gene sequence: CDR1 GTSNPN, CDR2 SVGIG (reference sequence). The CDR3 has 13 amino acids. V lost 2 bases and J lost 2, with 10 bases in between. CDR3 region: CAWSLLLPYEQYF. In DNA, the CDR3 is TGTGCCTGGAGTTTACTATTACCCTACGAGCAGTACTTC.

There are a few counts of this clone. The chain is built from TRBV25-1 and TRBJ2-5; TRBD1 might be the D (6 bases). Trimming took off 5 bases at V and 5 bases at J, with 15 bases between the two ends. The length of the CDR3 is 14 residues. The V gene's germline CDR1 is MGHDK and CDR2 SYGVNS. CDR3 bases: TGTGCCAGCAGTCCCACGACAGGTGGGGAGACCCAGTACTTC. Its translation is CASSPTTGGETQYF. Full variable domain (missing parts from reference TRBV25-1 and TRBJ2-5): EADIYQTPRYLVIGTGKKITLECSQTMGHDKMYWYQQDPGMELHLIHYSYGVNSTEKGDLSSESTVSRIRTEHFPLTLESARPSHTSQYLCASSPTTGGETQYFGPGTRLLVL.

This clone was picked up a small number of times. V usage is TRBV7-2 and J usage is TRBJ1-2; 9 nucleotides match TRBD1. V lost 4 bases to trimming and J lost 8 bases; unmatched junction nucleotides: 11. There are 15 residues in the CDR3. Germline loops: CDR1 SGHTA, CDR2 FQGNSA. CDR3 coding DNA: TGTGCCAGCAGCTCCTCTCGATTCACAGGGGGCGGCTACACCTTC. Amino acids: CASSSSRFTGGGYTF.

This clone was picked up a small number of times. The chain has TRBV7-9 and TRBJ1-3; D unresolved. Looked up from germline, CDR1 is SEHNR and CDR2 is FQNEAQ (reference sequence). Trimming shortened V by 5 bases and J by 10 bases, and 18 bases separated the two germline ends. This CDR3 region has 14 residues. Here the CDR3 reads CASSAEAGAKTIYF. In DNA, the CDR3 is TGTGCCAGCAGCGCCGAGGCCGGTGCCAAAACCATATATTTT.

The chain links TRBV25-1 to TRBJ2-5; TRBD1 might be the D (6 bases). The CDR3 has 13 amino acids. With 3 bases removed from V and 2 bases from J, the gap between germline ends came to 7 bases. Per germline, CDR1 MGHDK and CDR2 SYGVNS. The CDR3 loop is CASSDDRQETQYF. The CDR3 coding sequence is TGTGCCAGCAGTGACGACAGGCAAGAGACCCAGTACTTC. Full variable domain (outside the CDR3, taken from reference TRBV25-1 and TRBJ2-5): EADIYQTPRYLVIGTGKKITLECSQTMGHDKMYWYQQDPGMELHLIHYSYGVNSTEKGDLSSESTVSRIRTEHFPLTLESARPSHTSQYLCASSDDRQETQYFGPGTRLLVL.

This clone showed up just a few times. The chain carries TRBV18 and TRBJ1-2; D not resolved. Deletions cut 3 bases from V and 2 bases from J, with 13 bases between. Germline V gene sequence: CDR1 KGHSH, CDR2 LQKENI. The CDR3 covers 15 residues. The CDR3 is CASSPLQSGNYGYTF. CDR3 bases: TGTGCCAGCTCACCCTTACAGTCCGGAAACTATGGCTACACCTTC.

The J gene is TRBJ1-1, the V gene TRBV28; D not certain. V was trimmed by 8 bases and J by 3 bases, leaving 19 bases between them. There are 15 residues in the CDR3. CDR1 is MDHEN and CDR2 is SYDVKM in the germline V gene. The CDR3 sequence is CASGDIGEADTEAFF. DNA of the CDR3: TGTGCCAGCGGCGACATTGGGGAGGCGGACACTGAAGCTTTCTTT.

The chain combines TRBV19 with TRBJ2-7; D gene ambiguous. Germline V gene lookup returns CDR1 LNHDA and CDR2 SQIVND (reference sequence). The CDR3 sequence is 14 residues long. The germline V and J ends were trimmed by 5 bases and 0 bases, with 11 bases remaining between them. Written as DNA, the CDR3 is TGTGCCAGTAGTCGCCAGGTGAGCTCCTACGAGCAGTACTTC. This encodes CASSRQVSSYEQYF. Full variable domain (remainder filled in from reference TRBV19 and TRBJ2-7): DGGITQSPKYLFRKEGQNVTLSCEQNLNHDAMYWYRQDPGQGLRLIYYSQIVNDFQKGDIAEGYSVSREKKESFPLTVTSAQKNPTAFYLCASSRQVSSYEQYFGPGTRLTVT.

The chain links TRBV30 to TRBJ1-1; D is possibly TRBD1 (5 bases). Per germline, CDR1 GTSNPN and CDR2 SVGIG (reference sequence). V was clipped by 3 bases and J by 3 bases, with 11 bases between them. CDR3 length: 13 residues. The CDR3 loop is CAWRGEMYTEAFF. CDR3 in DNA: TGTGCCTGGAGGGGGGAGATGTACACTGAAGCTTTCTTT.

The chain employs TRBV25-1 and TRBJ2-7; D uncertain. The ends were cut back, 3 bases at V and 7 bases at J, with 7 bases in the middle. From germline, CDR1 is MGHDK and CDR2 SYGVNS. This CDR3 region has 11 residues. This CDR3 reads CASSDNWEQYF. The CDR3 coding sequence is TGTGCCAGCAGTGATAACTGGGAGCAGTACTTC.

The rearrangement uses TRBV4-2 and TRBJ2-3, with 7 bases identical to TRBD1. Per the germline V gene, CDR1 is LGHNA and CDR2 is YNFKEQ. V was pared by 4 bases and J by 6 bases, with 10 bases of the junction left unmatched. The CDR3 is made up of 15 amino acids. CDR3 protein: CASSRDTDRADTQYF. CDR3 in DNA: TGTGCCAGCAGCCGGGACACTGACAGGGCTGATACGCAGTATTTT.

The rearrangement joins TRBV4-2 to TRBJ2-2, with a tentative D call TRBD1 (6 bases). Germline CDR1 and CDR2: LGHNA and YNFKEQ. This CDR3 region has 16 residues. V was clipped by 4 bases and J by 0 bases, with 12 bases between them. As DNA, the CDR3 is TGTGCCAGCAGCCCTGGTTGGGGGCCGAACACCGGGGAGCTGTTTTTT. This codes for CASSPGWGPNTGELFF.